The clone carrying this T cell receptor beta chain was observed at least ten times. As yet, its antigen is unknown. The data are from a study of blood T cells in healthy people across ages. Findings of the study overall: Getting older went along with TCR beta diversity per million T cells dropping roughly linearly.

It was with a sample-barcoded 5' primer and a J-beta primer mix that a second PCR of about 6 to 12 cycles was run. TCRdb re-analysed the 5' RACE reads in MiXCR, keeping a single row per CDR3 protein. The sample has roughly 650,000 distinct CDR3 sequences; roughly 32% are singletons. The sequence was collected from a woman aged 80 or over in good health. Sequenced: blood.

The CDR3 DNA follows: TGTGCCTGGAGGGATACGACAGGGTCCTACGAGCAGTACTTC. Translating it yields CAWRDTTGSYEQYF. The chain combines TRBV30 with TRBJ2-7, with 7 bases lining up with TRBD1. The germline V gene encodes CDR1 GTSNPN and CDR2 SVGIG (reference sequence). After removal of 3 bases from V and 1 base from J, the junction contained 6 bases not matched to a gene. The CDR3 contains 14 residues.